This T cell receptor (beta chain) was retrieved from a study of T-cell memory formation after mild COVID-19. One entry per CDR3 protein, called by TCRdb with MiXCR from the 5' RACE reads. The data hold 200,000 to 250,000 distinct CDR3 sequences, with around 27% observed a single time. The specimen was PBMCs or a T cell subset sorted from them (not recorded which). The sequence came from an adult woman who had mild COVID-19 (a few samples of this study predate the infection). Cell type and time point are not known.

The CDR3 nucleotides are TGTGCCAGCAGTCGATTCTTTCTGACAGAGAACACTGAAGCTTTCTTT. Its translation: CASSRFFLTENTEAFF. This chain links TRBV12-3 or TRBV12-4 with TRBJ1-1, with TRBD1 as a possible D gene (5 bases). V was pared by 5 bases and J by 1 base, with 17 bases between. This CDR3 has 16 amino acids.